One and the same sample provided the 7 T cell receptor beta chains below, sequenced in a study of blood T cell repertoires in COVID-19. The assay was immunoSEQ multiplex PCR, and TCRdb's table has in-frame clones only and misses some. The sample has 230,000 or so clones, 87% seen once. Material for sequencing was peripheral blood. The receptors derive from a man aged 40-50 years with active or convalescent COVID-19.

The chain is built from TRBV27 and TRBJ2-3; TRBD2 agrees at 15 bases. The V gene's germline CDR1 is MNHEY and CDR2 SMNVEV (reference sequence). This CDR3 region has 18 residues. Trimming took 7 bases from V and 1 from J; bases not matched to a gene: 9. The CDR3, as DNA: TGTGCCAGCACCTCCCCGGGACTAGCGGGGGGACGCACAGATACGCAGTATTTT. It translates to CASTSPGLAGGRTDTQYF.

The chain joins TRBV19 to TRBJ2-1; D gene ambiguous. V dropped 11 bases and J dropped 0 bases, with 17 bases sitting between them. The CDR3 sequence is 15 residues long. Germline CDR1 reads LNHDA; CDR2 reads SQIVND (reference sequence). CDR3: CACQANVNSYNEQFF. The CDR3 DNA follows: TGTGCCTGCCAAGCGAACGTTAACTCCTACAATGAGCAGTTCTTC.

In DNA form, the CDR3 reads TGTGCCAGCAGCCAGGGGAGTCACTATGGCTACACCTTC. Its protein is CASSQGSHYGYTF. This rearrangement joins TRBV3-1 (or the pseudogene TRBV3-2) to TRBJ1-2, with no clear D. From germline, CDR1 is LGHDT and CDR2 YNNKEL (reference sequence). This CDR3 comprises 13 residues. The V and J ends lost 3 bases and 3 bases respectively, with 8 bases between them.

The chain joins TRBV13 to TRBJ1-2; 8 bases agree with TRBD1. The CDR3 has 15 amino acids. V dropped 4 bases and J dropped 4; count of bases not matched to a gene: 8. CDR1 and CDR2 (germline): PRHDT, FYEKMQ (reference sequence). This chain's CDR3 is CASSSPGTGLYGYTF. The CDR3 DNA reads as TGTGCCAGCAGCTCCCCCGGGACAGGCCTCTATGGCTACACCTTC.

The rearrangement links TRBV12-2 to TRBJ1-1; the table gives TRBD1 as D, unverified against the DNA. TRBV12-2 is a recognized pseudogene. This CDR3 has 14 amino acids. CDR3 protein: CASRLEQGSSGAFF. The CDR3, as DNA: TGTGCAAGTCGCTTAGAACAGGGGAGTTCGGGAGCTTTCTTT.

The genes are TRBV5-6 and TRBJ1-4, with 7 bases aligning to TRBD1. The trim removed 2 bases at V and 0 bases at J, leaving 1 base unmatched. Germline CDR1 is SGHDT and CDR2 is YYEEEE. The CDR3 is 15 residues long. The CDR3 DNA reads TGTGCCAGCAGCTTAACAGGGGCAACTAATGAAAAACTGTTTTTT. As protein: CASSLTGATNEKLFF.

The chain carries TRBV18 and TRBJ1-1; 8 positions agree with TRBD1. CDR3 length: 20 residues. Per germline, CDR1 KGHSH and CDR2 LQKENI. The V and J ends lost 3 bases and 0 bases, in that order; junction bases with no gene match: 18. CDR3 region: CASSPTLISGTGGMNTEAFF. In DNA, the CDR3 is TGTGCCAGCTCACCGACATTAATCTCCGGGACAGGAGGGATGAACACTGAAGCTTTCTTT.